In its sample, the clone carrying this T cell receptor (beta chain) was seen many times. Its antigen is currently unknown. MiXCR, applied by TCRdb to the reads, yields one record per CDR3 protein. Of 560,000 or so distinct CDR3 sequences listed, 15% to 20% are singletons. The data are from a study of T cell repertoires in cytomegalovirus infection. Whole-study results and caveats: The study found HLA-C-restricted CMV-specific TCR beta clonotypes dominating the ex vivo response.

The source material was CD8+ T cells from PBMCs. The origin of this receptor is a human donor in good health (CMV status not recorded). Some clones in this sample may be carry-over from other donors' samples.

CDR3 in amino acids: CASSSHRVQETQYF. CDR3 DNA sequence: TGTGCCAGCAGTTCTCACAGGGTGCAAGAGACCCAGTACTTC. The rearrangement links TRBV27 to TRBJ2-5; D may be TRBD1 (6 bases). Trimming took 4 bases from V and 2 from J, leaving 11 bases between them. Germline V CDR1 and CDR2: MNHEY, SMNVEV (reference sequence). There are 14 residues in the CDR3.